The 14 T cell receptor beta chains below all came from one sample that was sequenced in a study of molecular identifiers for immune sequencing clone quantification. MiXCR was run by TCRdb on the PCR reads, yielding one entry per CDR3 protein. Of more than 450,000 distinct CDR3 sequences in the sample, about 20% were seen once. The sequenced sample was naive CD8+ T cells from blood, with Jurkat cell RNA spiked in. The subset is: FACS-sorted CD8+CD4-CCR7+CD45RA+ naive T cells. These receptors originate from a human donor in good health. Some libraries in this study had Jurkat cell RNA spiked in.

The chain has TRBV27 and TRBJ1-4; TRBD1 is a possible D gene (5 bases). Germline CDR1 is MNHEY and CDR2 is SMNVEV (reference sequence). The CDR3 has 15 residues. Trimming left V 2 bases short and J 5 bases short, with 12 bases between. The CDR3 here is CASSLKLGANEKLFF. CDR3 nucleotide sequence: TGTGCCAGCAGTTTAAAGCTCGGGGCGAATGAAAAACTGTTTTTT. The variable domain in full, with the rest retrieved from reference TRBV27 and TRBJ1-4, is EAQVTQNPRYLITVTGKKLTVTCSQNMNHEYMSWYRQDPGLGLRQIYYSMNVEVTDKGDVPEGYKVSRKEKRNFPLILESPSPNQTSLYFCASSLKLGANEKLFFGSGTQLSVL.

This clonotype was picked up many times. The chain has TRBV19 and TRBJ1-5; the match to TRBD1 covers 7 bases. CDR3 length: 15 amino acids. V lost 3 bases and J lost 1; bases outside the gene matches: 3. The germline gives CDR1 LNHDA, CDR2 SQIVND (reference sequence). The CDR3 DNA follows: TGTGCCAGTAGTATTGGGGACAGAAGCAATCAGCCCCAGCATTTT. This translates into CASSIGDRSNQPQHF.

This clonotype appeared many times. CDR3 residues: CASSYSGYYEQYF. The CDR3, as DNA: TGTGCCAGCAGCTACTCAGGGTATTACGAGCAGTACTTC. The genes are TRBV7-9 and TRBJ2-7; weak D call: TRBD1 (5 bases). V lost 4 bases to trimming and J lost 4 bases, with 11 bases between them. Germline loops: CDR1 SEHNR, CDR2 FQNEAQ (reference sequence). The CDR3 is 13 residues long. The full variable domain, in which reference TRBV7-9 and TRBJ2-7 provide the parts outside the CDR3, is DTGVSQNPRHKITKRGQNVTFRCDPISEHNRLYWYRQTLGQGPEFLTYFQNEAQLEKSRLLSDRFSAERPKGSFSTLEIQRTEQGDSAMYLCASSYSGYYEQYFGPGTRLTVT.

This clonotype was seen more than once but under ten times. The genes are TRBV30 and TRBJ2-1, with 12 bases fitting TRBD2. This CDR3 region has 15 residues. Germline V lookup: CDR1 GTSNPN, CDR2 SVGIG (reference sequence). With V trimmed by 0 bases and J by 8 bases, 5 bases remained unmatched. The CDR3 DNA sequence: TGTGCCTGGAGTGTAGCTAGCGGGGGGGCCGATGAGCAGTTCTTC. Translation: CAWSVASGGADEQFF.

In the case of this clonotype: This may be a read error: a much more frequent sequence differs by one nucleotide. This sequence joins TRBV6-5 and TRBJ2-3, with a weak D call TRBD2 (7 bases). The CDR3 is 16 amino acids. Germline assignment: CDR1 MNHEY and CDR2 SVGAGI. The CDR3 DNA reads TGTGCCAGCAGTTACGCCGGGGGGCAGAGGACAGATACGCGGTATTTT. It encodes CASSYAGGQRTDTRYF.

This clonotype has more than one count but fewer than ten. The chain has TRBV7-9 and TRBJ2-1; TRBD2 matches at 10 bases. CDR3 length equals 16 residues. Germline V gives CDR1 SEHNR, CDR2 FQNEAQ (reference sequence). The ends lost 2 bases at V and 7 bases at J; junction bases unmatched: 8. The CDR3 DNA sequence: TGTGCCAGCAGCTTAACCGGGACTAGCGTCTGGAATGAGCAGTTCTTC. Protein product: CASSLTGTSVWNEQFF.

This clonotype was observed once. The chain combines TRBV6-2 or TRBV6-3 with TRBJ1-1; 10 bases line up with TRBD1. CDR1 is MNHEY and CDR2 is SVGEGT in the germline V gene. Trimming removed 5 bases from V and 2 bases from J; junction bases left unmatched: 11. The CDR3 consists of 17 residues. The CDR3 DNA reads TGTGCCAGCAGTGCCGGACAGGGGGTAGGATTTAACACTGAAGCTTTCTTT. Its protein product is CASSAGQGVGFNTEAFF.

The sample holds a few counts of this clonotype. The chain is built from TRBV11-3 and TRBJ2-1; D is ambiguous. Trimming stripped 0 bases from V and 8 bases from J, with 14 bases between. CDR3 length: 15 amino acids. The V gene's germline CDR1 is SGHNT and CDR2 YENEEA. In DNA, the CDR3 is TGTGCCAGCAGCTTAGATCGGAGTTCTCGATATGAGCAGTTCTTC. The encoded protein is CASSLDRSSRYEQFF.

This clonotype occurred many times. The rearrangement joins TRBV12-5 to TRBJ1-5, with unresolved D. This CDR3 contains 13 residues. Germline V lookup: CDR1 LGHNT, CDR2 FRNRAP. The V gene lost 0 bases and the J gene lost 6 bases, with 6 bases spanning the gap. The CDR3 region has the DNA TGTGCTAGTGGTTTGGTGTTCGGTCAGCCCCAGCATTTT. Its translation: CASGLVFGQPQHF.

The table lists this clonotype with many counts. V usage is TRBV29-1 and J usage is TRBJ1-1; D is undetermined. V dropped 7 bases and J dropped 5 bases, with 17 bases sitting between them. The CDR3 runs to 13 residues. CDR1 and CDR2 from the germline V gene are SQVTM and ANQGSEA. CDR3 loop: CSATRLGLTEAFF. DNA of the CDR3: TGCAGCGCCACGAGATTGGGATTAACTGAAGCTTTCTTT.

With regard to this clonotype: A much more abundant neighbour one base away suggests this may be a read error. Since the CDR3 does not end with the conserved phenylalanine or tryptophan, this likely comes from a read error. The chain is built from TRBV6-5 and TRBJ2-3, with 11 positions matching TRBD2. From germline, CDR1 is MNHEY and CDR2 SVGAGI. The CDR3 is made up of 13 amino acids. Losses at the gene ends were 10 bases for V and 11 bases for J; bases not matched to a gene: 11. The CDR3 sequence: CATLVAGGLRQYS. CDR3 DNA sequence: TGTGCCACCTTGGTAGCGGGGGGGTTGCGGCAGTATTCT.

This clonotype was recorded a few times. The rearrangement uses TRBV6-2 or TRBV6-3 and TRBJ2-3, with D tentatively TRBD2 (5 bases). This CDR3 has 15 residues. V lost 2 bases and J 0 bases, leaving 9 bases between the germline ends. Germline V CDR1 and CDR2: MNHEY, SVGEGT. CDR3 in DNA: TGTGCCAGCAGTTACGTCGGGATTAGCACAGATACGCAGTATTTT. This encodes CASSYVGISTDTQYF.

This clonotype appeared many times. The chain joins TRBV27 to TRBJ1-5; TRBD1 matches 9 bases. V was clipped by 6 bases and J by 6 bases; unmatched bases: 6. Germline loops: CDR1 MNHEY, CDR2 SMNVEV (reference sequence). The CDR3 has 14 amino acids. CDR3 protein: CASRQGTGTQPQHF. For the CDR3, the DNA is TGTGCCAGCAGGCAAGGGACAGGGACTCAGCCCCAGCATTTT.

This chain joins TRBV6-2 or TRBV6-3 and TRBJ2-1, with 8 bases lining up with TRBD2. The CDR3 is made up of 15 amino acids. J gave up 4 bases and V 2 bases, and 4 bases lay outside the gene matches. Germline V gene sequence: CDR1 MNHEY, CDR2 SVGEGT. DNA for the CDR3: TGTGCCAGCAGTTACGGGAGCGGGGGTTACAATGAGCAGTTCTTC. Translation gives CASSYGSGGYNEQFF.